This T cell receptor (beta chain) was obtained from a study of CD8 T cells in Susac syndrome. cDNA came from roughly 0.5 to 1 ug RNA primed by random hexamers. TCR beta CDR3 was amplified by immunoSEQ multiplex PCR. This amplification extended across 54 Vbeta and 13 Jbeta segments. TCRdb redid the calling of the immunoSEQ multiplex PCR reads with MiXCR, one entry per CDR3 protein. Of tens of thousands of distinct CDR3 sequences detected, about 95% appear once; the ten largest clones hold over 0.3%. The source material was CD4+ T cells from PBMCs. The TCR sequence derives from a human donor with Susac syndrome.

CDR3 nucleotides: TGTGCCACCAGCAGTGGACAGGGGGGGACCTATGGCTACACCTTCCACTTT. This translates into CATSSGQGGTYGYTFHF. This chain connects TRBV15 to TRBJ1-6, with 10 bases that match TRBD1. Germline CDR1 LNHNV, CDR2 YYDKDF (reference sequence). The CDR3 is 17 amino acids. The ends lost 3 bases at V and 17 bases at J; junction bases unmatched: 19.